The clone carrying this TCR beta chain came up many times. Its target is not known. Germline lookup yields CDR1 SGDLS and CDR2 YYNGEE. The V and J ends lost 3 bases and 5 bases, in that order; junction bases with no gene match: 16. The CDR3 length is 19 residues. Previously reported methods and listed TCR primers produced the bulk TCR libraries. TCRdb used MiXCR to reprocess the PCR reads, holding one entry per CDR3 protein. The table lists a few hundred thousand distinct CDR3 sequences, about 23% of them singletons. The entry originates in a study of molecular identifiers for immune sequencing clone quantification. Study-level findings and limits: Over 97% of effector molecules, but under 1% in naive cells, were held by clones with more than 20 RNA copies.

Input material: naive CD8+ T cells from blood, with Jurkat cell RNA spiked in. Subset noted: FACS-sorted CD8+CD4-CCR7+CD45RA+ naive T cells. This chain uses TRBV9 with TRBJ2-3; 12 bases line up with TRBD2. The sequence derives from a human donor in good health. Some libraries in this study had Jurkat cell RNA spiked in. In DNA form, the CDR3 reads TGTGCCAGCAGCGCCGAGGGACTAGCGGGTCCTCTGGCGGGAGATACGCAGTATTTT. Residues: CASSAEGLAGPLAGDTQYF. Drawing the rest from reference TRBV9 and TRBJ2-3, the complete variable domain is DSGVTQTPKHLITATGQRVTLRCSPRSGDLSVYWYQQSLDQGLQFLIQYYNGEERAKGNILERFSAQQFPDLHSELNLSSLELGDSALYFCASSAEGLAGPLAGDTQYFGPGTRLTVL.